The present TCR beta chain was sequenced within a study of cytomegalovirus exposure and HLA in healthy donors. Study-wide results and caveats: With further analysis later on, most CMV-associated TCR beta chains appeared HLA-restricted. Versus the approximately 700-donor mean, an Asian-associated ancestry cluster reportedly showed fewer N-insertions in a later analysis. Exclusion as indistinguishable affected some V segments, including TRBV6-2 and TRBV6-3.

Of note for this clone: The antigen is undetermined.

The CDR3 spans 14 residues. Germline CDR1 is SGDLS and CDR2 is YYNGEE. V lost 0 bases, J lost 2 bases, and 6 bases lay in between. The PCR used 60 Vbeta and 13 Jbeta primers. The protocol was immunoSEQ multiplex PCR, while the TCRdb copy is restricted to in-frame clones and leaves out a portion. The sample comprises about 150,000 clones, about four fifths of which are singletons, and 1.3% to 1.5% rests with the top ten. Sequenced: PBMCs. This TCR came from a woman aged 40-49 years in good health and CMV-seronegative. V and J are TRBV9 and TRBJ2-4; D perhaps matches TRBD2 (5 bases). Written as DNA, the CDR3 is TGTGCCAGCAGCGTAGGGGAGACCAAAAACATTCAGTACTTC. Its translation is CASSVGETKNIQYF.